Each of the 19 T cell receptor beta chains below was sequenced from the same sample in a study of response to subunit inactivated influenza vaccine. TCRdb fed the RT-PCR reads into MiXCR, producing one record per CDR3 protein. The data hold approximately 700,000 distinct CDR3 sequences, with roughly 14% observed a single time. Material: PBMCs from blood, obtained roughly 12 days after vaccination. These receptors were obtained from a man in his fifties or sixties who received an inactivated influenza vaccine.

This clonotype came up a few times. CDR3 amino acids: CASSLGDTGRPQHF. CDR3 in DNA: TGTGCCAGCAGTTTGGGGGACACTGGGAGGCCCCAGCATTTT. This rearrangement joins TRBV12-3 or TRBV12-4 to TRBJ1-5, with D perhaps TRBD1 (6 bases). V was clipped by 3 bases and J by 9 bases, with 15 bases between them. The CDR3 is 14 residues long.

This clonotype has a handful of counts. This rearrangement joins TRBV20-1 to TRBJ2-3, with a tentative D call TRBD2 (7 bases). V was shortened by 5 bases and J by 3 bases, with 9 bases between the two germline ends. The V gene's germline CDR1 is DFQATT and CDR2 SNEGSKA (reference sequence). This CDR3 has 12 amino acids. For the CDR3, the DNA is TGCAGTGCTGGGAGGGGGACAGATACGCAGTATTTT. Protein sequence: CSAGRGTDTQYF.

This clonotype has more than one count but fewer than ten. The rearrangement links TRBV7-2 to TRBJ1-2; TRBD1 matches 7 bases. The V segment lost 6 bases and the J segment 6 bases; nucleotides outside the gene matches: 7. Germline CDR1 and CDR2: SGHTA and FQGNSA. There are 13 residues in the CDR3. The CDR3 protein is CASSHPGGNGYTF. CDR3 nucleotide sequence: TGTGCCAGCAGTCACCCAGGGGGTAATGGCTACACCTTC. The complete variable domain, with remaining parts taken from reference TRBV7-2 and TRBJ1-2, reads GAGVSQSPSNKVTEKGKDVELRCDPISGHTALYWYRQSLGQGLEFLIYFQGNSAPDKSGLPSDRFSAERTGGSVSTLTIQRTQQEDSAVYLCASSHPGGNGYTFGSGTRLTVV.

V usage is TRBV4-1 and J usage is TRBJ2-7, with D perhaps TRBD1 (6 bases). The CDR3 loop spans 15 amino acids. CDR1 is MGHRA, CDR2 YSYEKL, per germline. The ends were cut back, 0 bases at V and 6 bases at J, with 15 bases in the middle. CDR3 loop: CASSQEDRRRGEQYF. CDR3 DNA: TGCGCCAGCAGCCAAGAAGACAGGAGAAGGGGCGAGCAGTACTTC.

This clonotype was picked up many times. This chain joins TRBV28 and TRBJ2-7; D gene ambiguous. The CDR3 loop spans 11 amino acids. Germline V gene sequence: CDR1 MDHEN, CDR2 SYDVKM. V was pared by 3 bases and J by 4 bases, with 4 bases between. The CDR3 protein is CASSFRYEQYF. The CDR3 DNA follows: TGTGCCAGCAGTTTCCGGTACGAGCAGTACTTC.

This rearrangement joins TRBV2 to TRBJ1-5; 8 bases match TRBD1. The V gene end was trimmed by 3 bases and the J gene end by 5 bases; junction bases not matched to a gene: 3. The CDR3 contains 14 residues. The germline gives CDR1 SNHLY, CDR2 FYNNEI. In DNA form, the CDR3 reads TGTGCCAGCAGTGAGCGGACAGGGCATCAGCCCCAGCATTTT. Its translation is CASSERTGHQPQHF.

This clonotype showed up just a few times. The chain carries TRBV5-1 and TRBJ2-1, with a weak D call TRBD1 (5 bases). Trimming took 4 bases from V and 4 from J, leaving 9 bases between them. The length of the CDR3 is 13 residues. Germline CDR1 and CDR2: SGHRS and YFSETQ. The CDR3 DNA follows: TGCGCCAGCAGCACGGACATTTACAATGAGCAGTTCTTC. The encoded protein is CASSTDIYNEQFF.

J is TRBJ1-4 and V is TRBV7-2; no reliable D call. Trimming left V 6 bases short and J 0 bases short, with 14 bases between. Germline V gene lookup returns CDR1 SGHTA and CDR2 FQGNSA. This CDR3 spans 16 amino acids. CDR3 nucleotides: TGTGCCAGCAGTTTCCTACACTCTGCAACTAATGAAAAACTGTTTTTT. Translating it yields CASSFLHSATNEKLFF.

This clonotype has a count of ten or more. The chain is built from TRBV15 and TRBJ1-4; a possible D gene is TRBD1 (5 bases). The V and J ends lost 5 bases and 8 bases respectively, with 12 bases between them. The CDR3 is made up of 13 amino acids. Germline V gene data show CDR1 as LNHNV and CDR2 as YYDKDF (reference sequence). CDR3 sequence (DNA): TGTGCCACCAGCCCCACGGGGGGAGAAAAACTGTTTTTT. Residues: CATSPTGGEKLFF.

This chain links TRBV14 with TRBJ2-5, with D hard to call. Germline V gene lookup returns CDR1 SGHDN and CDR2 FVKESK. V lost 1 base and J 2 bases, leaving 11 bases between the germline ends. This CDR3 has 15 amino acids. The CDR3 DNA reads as TGTGCCAGCAGCCAAGGTGGGGTCGTTCAAGAGACCCAGTACTTC. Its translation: CASSQGGVVQETQYF.

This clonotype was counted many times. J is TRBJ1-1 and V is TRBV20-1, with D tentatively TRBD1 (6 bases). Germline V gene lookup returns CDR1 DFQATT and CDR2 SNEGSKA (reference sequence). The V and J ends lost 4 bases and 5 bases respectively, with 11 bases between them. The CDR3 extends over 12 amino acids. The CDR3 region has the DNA TGCAGTGCTACCAACACAGGGACTGAAGCTTTCTTT. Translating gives CSATNTGTEAFF.

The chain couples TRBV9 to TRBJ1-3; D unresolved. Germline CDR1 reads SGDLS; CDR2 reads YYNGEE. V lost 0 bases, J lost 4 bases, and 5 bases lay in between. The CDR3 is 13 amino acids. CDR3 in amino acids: CASSVDGGNTIYF. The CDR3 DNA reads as TGTGCCAGCAGCGTAGATGGCGGAAACACCATATATTTT.

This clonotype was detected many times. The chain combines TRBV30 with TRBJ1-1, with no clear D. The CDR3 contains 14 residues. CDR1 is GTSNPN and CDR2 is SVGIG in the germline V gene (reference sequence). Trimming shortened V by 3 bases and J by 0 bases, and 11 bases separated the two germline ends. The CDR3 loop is CAWSPMRMNTEAFF. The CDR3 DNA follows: TGTGCCTGGAGCCCTATGAGAATGAACACTGAAGCTTTCTTT.

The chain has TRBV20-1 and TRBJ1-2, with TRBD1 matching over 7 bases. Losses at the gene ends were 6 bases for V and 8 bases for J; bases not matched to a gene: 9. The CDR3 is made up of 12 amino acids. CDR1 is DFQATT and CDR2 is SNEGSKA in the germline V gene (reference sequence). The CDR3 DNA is TGCAGTGCAACTACAGGGGACGGAGGCTACACCTTC. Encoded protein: CSATTGDGGYTF.

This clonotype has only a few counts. This CDR3 reads CAISSGTGGGYEQYF. In DNA form, the CDR3 reads TGTGCCATCAGCTCCGGGACAGGGGGCGGCTACGAGCAGTACTTC. The gene calls are TRBV10-3 and TRBJ2-7; 12 bases are a match to TRBD1. V was clipped by 6 bases and J by 3 bases; unmatched bases: 6. Germline V gene data show CDR1 as ENHRY and CDR2 as SYGVKD. The CDR3 sequence is 15 residues long.

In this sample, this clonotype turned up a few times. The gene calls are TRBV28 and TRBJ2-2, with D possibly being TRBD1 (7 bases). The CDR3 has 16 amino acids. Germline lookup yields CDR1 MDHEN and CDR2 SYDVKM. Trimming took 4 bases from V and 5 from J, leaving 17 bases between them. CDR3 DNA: TGTGCCAGCAGTTCCCTGCGGACAGGAGGGACCGGGGAGCTGTTTTTT. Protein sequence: CASSSLRTGGTGELFF.

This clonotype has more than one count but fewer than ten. Here the CDR3 DNA reads TGTGCCAGCAGTTTAGGGGCGGGAGGCCGATCGGGGGAGCTGTTTTTT. Protein sequence: CASSLGAGGRSGELFF. The chain couples TRBV28 to TRBJ2-2; 8 nucleotides match TRBD2. Germline V gives CDR1 MDHEN, CDR2 SYDVKM. J was trimmed by 8 bases and V by 2 bases; bases with no gene match: 10. The CDR3 consists of 16 residues.

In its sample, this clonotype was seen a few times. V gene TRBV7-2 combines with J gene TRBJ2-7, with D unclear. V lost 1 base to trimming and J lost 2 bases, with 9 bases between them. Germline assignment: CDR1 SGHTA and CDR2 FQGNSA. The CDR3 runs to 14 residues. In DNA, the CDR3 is TGTGCCAGCAGCTTAGAACAAAATGCCTACGAGCAGTACTTC. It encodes CASSLEQNAYEQYF.

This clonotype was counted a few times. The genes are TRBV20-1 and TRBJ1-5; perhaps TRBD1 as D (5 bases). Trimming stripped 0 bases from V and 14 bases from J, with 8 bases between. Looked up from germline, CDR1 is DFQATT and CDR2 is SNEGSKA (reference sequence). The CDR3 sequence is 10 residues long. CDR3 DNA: TGCAGTGCTAGAGACTTACAGGAGCATTTT. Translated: CSARDLQEHF.